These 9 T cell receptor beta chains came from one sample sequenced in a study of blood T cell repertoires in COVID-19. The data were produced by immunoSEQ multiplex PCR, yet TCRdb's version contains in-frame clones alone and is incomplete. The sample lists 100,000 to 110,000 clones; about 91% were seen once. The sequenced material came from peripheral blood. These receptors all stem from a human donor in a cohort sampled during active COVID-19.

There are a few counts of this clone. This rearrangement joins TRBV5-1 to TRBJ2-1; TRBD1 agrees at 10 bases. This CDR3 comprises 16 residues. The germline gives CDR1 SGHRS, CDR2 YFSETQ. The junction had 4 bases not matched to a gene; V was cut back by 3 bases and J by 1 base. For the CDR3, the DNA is TGCGCCAGCAGCTCCGGGACAGGGGCGTCCTACAATGAGCAGTTCTTC. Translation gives CASSSGTGASYNEQFF.

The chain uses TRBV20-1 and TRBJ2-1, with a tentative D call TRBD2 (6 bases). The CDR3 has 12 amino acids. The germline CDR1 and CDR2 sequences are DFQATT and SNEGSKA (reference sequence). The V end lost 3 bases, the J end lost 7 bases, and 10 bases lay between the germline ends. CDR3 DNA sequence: TGCAGTGCTAGTAGACTAGTGAATGAGCAGTTCTTC. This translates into CSASRLVNEQFF.

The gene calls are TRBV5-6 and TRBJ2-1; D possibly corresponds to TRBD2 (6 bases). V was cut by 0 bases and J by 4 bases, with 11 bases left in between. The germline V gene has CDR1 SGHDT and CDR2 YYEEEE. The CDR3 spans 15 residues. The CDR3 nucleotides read TGTGCCAGCAGCTTGGCCTGGGACTTTTACAATGAGCAGTTCTTC. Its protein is CASSLAWDFYNEQFF.

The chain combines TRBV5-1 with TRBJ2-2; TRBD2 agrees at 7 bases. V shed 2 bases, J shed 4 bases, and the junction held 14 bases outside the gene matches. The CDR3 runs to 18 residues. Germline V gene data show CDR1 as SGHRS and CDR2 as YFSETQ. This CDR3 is CASSFLPAGSSLTGELFF. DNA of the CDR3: TGCGCCAGCAGCTTTCTCCCAGCGGGGTCATCACTCACCGGGGAGCTGTTTTTT.

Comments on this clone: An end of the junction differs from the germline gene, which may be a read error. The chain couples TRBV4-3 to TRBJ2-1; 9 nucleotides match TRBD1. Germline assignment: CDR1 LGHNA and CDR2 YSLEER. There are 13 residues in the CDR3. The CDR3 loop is CASSQALGTGPLF. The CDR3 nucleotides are TGCGCCAGCAGCCAAGCCCTAGGGACAGGGCCCCTCTTC.

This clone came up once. The CDR3 sequence is CASSLGQGNGELFF. CDR3 coding DNA: TGTGCCAGCAGCCTCGGACAGGGTAACGGGGAGCTGTTTTTT. V and J are TRBV5-4 and TRBJ2-2; 8 bases are shared with TRBD1. With 4 bases clipped from V and 7 bases from J, the junction kept 6 bases outside the gene matches. The CDR3 runs to 14 residues. In germline, CDR1 is SGHNT, CDR2 YYREEE (reference sequence). Complete variable domain (other parts from reference TRBV5-4 and TRBJ2-2): ETGVTQSPTHLIKTRGQQVTLRCSSQSGHNTVSWYQQALGQGPQFIFQYYREEENGRGNFPPRFSGLQFPNYSSELNVNALELDDSALYLCASSLGQGNGELFFGEGSRLTVL.

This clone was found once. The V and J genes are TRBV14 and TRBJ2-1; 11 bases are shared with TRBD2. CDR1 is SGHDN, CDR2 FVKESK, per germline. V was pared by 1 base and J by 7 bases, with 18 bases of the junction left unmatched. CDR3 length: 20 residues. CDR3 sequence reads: CASSQVVLAGARGLRNEQFF. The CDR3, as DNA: TGTGCCAGCAGCCAAGTCGTACTAGCGGGAGCTCGGGGGTTACGAAATGAGCAGTTCTTC.

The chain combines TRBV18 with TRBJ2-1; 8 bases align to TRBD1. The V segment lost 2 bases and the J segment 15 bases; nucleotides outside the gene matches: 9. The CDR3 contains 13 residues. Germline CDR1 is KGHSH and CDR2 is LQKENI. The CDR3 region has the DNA TGTGCCAGCTCACCAGGGTATCGGGACAGGCCGTTCTTC. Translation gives CASSPGYRDRPFF.

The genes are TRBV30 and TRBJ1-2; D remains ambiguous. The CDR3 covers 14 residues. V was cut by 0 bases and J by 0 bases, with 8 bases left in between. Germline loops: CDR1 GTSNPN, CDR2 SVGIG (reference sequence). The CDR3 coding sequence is TGTGCCTGGAGTGTAAGCCGATCTAACTATGGCTACACCTTC. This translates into CAWSVSRSNYGYTF. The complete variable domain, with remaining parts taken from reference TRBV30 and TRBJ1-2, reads SQTIHQWPATLVQPVGSPLSLECTVEGTSNPNLYWYRQAAGRGLQLLFYSVGIGQISSEVPQNLSASRPQDRQFILSSKKLLLSDSGFYLCAWSVSRSNYGYTFGSGTRLTVV.